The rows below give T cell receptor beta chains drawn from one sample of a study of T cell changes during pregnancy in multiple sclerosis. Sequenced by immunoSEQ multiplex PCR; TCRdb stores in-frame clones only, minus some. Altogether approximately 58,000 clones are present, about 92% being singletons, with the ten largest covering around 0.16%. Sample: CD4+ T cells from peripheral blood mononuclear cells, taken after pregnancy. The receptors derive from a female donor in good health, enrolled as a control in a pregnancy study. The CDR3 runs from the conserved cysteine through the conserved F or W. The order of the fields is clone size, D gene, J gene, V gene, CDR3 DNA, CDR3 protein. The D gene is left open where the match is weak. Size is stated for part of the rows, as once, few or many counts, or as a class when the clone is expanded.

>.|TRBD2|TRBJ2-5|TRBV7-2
TGTGCCAGCAGCTTAGGTCTAGCGGGTCTGGGAGAGACCCAGTACTTC
CASSLGLAGLGETQYF
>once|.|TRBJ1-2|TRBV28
TGTGCCAGCAGCTCCCCGGGGAGGGACCGGGGCTACACCTTC
CASSSPGRDRGYTF
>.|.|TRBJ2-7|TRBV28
TGTGCCAGCAGTTTACATGCCAGGGCCTACGAGCAGTACTTC
CASSLHARAYEQYF
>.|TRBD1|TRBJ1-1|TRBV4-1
TGCGCCAGCAGCCCCGGACAGGTCGTGAACACTGAAGCTTTCTTT
CASSPGQVVNTEAFF
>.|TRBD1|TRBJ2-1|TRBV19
TGTGCCAGTAGTATCGGACAGGGTGTAGGTGAGCAGTTCTTC
CASSIGQGVGEQFF
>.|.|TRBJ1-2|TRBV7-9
TGTGCCAGCAGCTTGGTTACGGGGAATGGCTACACCTTC
CASSLVTGNGYTF
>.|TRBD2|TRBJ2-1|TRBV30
TGTGCCTCAAGCGGGGGGGCAGGGGATGAGCAGTTCTTC
CASSGGAGDEQFF
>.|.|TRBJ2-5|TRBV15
TGTGCCACCAGCAGACAAACAGGACCCCAAGAGACCCAGTACTTC
CATSRQTGPQETQYF
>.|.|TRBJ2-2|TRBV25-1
TGTGCCAGCAGTGAAGGGATCGGACAGAACACCGGGGAGCTGTTTTTT
CASSEGIGQNTGELFF
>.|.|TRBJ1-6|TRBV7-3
TGTGCCAGCAGCTCCATCTCGACAGTGAGGACGGGCCTCGGAGATTCACCCCTCCACTTT
CASSSISTVRTGLGDSPLHF
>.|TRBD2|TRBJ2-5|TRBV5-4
TGTGCCAGCAGCTTGGGGACTAGCGGGGGGCGAGAGACCCAGTACTTC
CASSLGTSGGRETQYF
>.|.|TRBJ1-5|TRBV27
TGTGCCAGCAGTTCTCCTCCCGCGGGGGGTCGCAATCAGCCCCAGCATTTT
CASSSPPAGGRNQPQHF
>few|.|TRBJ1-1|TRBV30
TGTGCCTGGAGTAGTGCGGGCCTGAACACTGAAGCTTTCTTT
CAWSSAGLNTEAFF
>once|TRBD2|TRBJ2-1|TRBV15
TGTGCCACCAGCCCCCGGAGGACTAGCGTAGTAAATGAGCAGTTCTTC
CATSPRRTSVVNEQFF
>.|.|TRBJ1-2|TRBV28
TGTGCCAGCAGTTTGGGGAGGGCTAACTATGGCTACACCTTC
CASSLGRANYGYTF
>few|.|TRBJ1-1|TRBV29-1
TGCAGCGTTGGGCGGGGGCAAAACACTGAAGCTTTCTTT
CSVGRGQNTEAFF
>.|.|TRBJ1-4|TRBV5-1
TGCGCCAGCAGCTTACAGGTCGGAGCTAATGAAAAACTGTTTTTT
CASSLQVGANEKLFF
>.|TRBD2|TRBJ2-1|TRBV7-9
TGTGCCAGCAGCCCGCTAGCGGGGGGTAGCAATGAGCAGTTCTTC
CASSPLAGGSNEQFF
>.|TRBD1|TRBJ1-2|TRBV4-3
TGCGCCAGCAGCCAAGAGCCGGGACAGGGCATCTATGGCTACACCTTC
CASSQEPGQGIYGYTF
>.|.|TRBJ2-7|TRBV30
TGTGCCTGGAGTGCAGGTCAATACGAGCAGTACTTC
CAWSAGQYEQYF
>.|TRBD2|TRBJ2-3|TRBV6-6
TGTGCCAGCAGTTACACCGGGGGGGCCATTACGCAGTATTTT
CASSYTGGAITQYF
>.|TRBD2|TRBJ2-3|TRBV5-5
TGTGCCAGCAGCCCCAGGACTAGCGGGGGGGACTTCACAGATACGCAGTATTTT
CASSPRTSGGDFTDTQYF
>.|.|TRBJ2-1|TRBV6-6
TGTGCCAGCCGCTCAACAGGGAATGAGCAGTTCTTC
CASRSTGNEQFF
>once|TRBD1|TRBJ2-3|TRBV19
TGTGCCAGTAGTAACAGGGGCCCAGATACGCAGTATTTT
CASSNRGPDTQYF
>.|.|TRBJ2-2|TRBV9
TGTGCCAGCAGCGCACGCGTTACGGGAACCGGGGAGCTGTTTTTT
CASSARVTGTGELFF
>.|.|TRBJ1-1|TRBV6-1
TGTGCCAGCATAATCGAGGGGAACACTGAAGCTTTCTTT
CASIIEGNTEAFF
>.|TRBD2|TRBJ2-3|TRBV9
TGTGCCAGCAGCGTAGGCCTAGCGGGGGTCACAGATACGCAGTATTTT
CASSVGLAGVTDTQYF
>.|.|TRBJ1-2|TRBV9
TGTGCCAGCAGCGTTGGCCAAGGGAGGACATATGGCTACACCTTC
CASSVGQGRTYGYTF
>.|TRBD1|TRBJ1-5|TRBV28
TGTGCCAGCAGTTCCCCCCGGGACAGGGGCGTTCAGCCCCAGCATTTT
CASSSPRDRGVQPQHF
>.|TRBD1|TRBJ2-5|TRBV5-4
TGTGCCAGCAGCTTTCGCACAGGGGTCCAAGAGACCCAGTACTTC
CASSFRTGVQETQYF
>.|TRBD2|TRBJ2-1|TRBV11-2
TGTGCCAGCAGGCAACCCGGGACTAGGGCCTACAATGAGCAGTTCTTC
CASRQPGTRAYNEQFF
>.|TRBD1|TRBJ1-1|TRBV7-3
TGTGCCAGCAGCTTAGGGGTCGAGGGGGCAGGTACTGAAGCTTTCTTT
CASSLGVEGAGTEAFF
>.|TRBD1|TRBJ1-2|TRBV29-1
TGCAGCGTTGAAGAGGGGACAGGCTATGGCTACACCTTC
CSVEEGTGYGYTF
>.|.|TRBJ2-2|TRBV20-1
TGCAGCGGCAGTCAGGTCGGGGAGCTGTTTTTT
CSGSQVGELFF
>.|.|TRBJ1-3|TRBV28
TGTGCCAGCAGTTTACCCCCAGGGGTGCGAAACACCATATATTTT
CASSLPPGVRNTIYF
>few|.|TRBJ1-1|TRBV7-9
TGTGCCAGCAGCTTAGGTCCTTCCGGGAACACTGAAGCTTTCTTT
CASSLGPSGNTEAFF
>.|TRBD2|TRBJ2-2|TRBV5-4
TGTGCCAGCAGCCTCGGGGCGGGGGGCACCGGGGAGCTGTTTTTT
CASSLGAGGTGELFF
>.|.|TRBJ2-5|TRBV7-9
TGTGCCAGCAGCTTAGCGCTAGGCAGGGGAAAAGAGACCCAGTACTTC
CASSLALGRGKETQYF
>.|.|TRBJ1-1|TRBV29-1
TGCAGCGTTGACCCCCGAGAGGGAGCTTTCTTT
CSVDPREGAFF
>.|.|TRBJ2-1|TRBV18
TGTGCCAGCTCACCACCCGGGACCTACAATGAGCAGTTCTTC
CASSPPGTYNEQFF
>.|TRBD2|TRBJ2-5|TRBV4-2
TGTGCCAGCAGCCAGAACGCCTTAGCGGGGGGCCAGACCCAGTACTTC
CASSQNALAGGQTQYF
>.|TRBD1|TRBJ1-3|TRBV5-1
TGCGCCAGCAGCCCGGGACAGGCGGGAAACACCATATATTTT
CASSPGQAGNTIYF
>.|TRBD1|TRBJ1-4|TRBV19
TGTGCCAGTAATCGGGACAGGGATGAAAAACTGTTTTTT
CASNRDRDEKLFF
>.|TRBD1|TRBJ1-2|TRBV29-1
TGCAGCGTTGGAAGGGGGCAATTTGCGAGTGGCTACACCTTC
CSVGRGQFASGYTF
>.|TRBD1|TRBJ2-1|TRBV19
TGTGCCAGTACCCCCGGGACAGGGATCTACAATGAGCAGTTCTTC
CASTPGTGIYNEQFF
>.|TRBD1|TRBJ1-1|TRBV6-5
TGTGCCAGCAGTTACCGGACAGGGGGGAACACTGAAGCTTTCTTT
CASSYRTGGNTEAFF
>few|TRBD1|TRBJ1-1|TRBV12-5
TGTGCTAGTGGGGGGACAGTGAACACTGAAGCTTTCTTT
CASGGTVNTEAFF
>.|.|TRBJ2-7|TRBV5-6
TGTGCCAGCAGCTTGGACAGTCCCTCCTACGAGCAGTACTTC
CASSLDSPSYEQYF
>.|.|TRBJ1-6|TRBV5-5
TGTGCCAGCAACATACCCCCGGGGTTACCCCTCCACTTT
CASNIPPGLPLHF
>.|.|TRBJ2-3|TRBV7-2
TGTGCCAGCAGCTTAGGGGGCCTCACAGATACGCAGTATTTT
CASSLGGLTDTQYF
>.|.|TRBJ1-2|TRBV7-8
TGTGCCAGCAGCCCTGACACACCAAACTATGGCTACACCTTC
CASSPDTPNYGYTF
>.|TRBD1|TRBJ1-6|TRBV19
TGTGCCAGTAGTACTCAGACAGGGTTTGGGAATTCACCCCTCCACTTT
CASSTQTGFGNSPLHF
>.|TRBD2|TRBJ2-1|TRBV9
TGTGCCAGCAGCGCCGTCGGCGGGGGAGCTGAGCAGTTCTTC
CASSAVGGGAEQFF
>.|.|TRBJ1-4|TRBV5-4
TGTGCCAGCAGCTCGAAAGTCGGGGTTGGGGAAAAACTGTTTTTT
CASSSKVGVGEKLFF